The entry that follows covers one TCR beta chain sequence. The data originate from a study of cytomegalovirus exposure and HLA in healthy donors. The germline CDR1 and CDR2 sequences are SGHVS and FQNEAQ. V shed 2 bases and J 2 bases; nucleotides not matched to a gene: 10. The CDR3 extends over 17 amino acids. Primers for the PCR totalled 60 Vbeta and 13 Jbeta. The assay was immunoSEQ multiplex PCR, and TCRdb's table has in-frame clones only and misses some. Among roughly 100,000 clones, roughly 81% were seen once, and the ten largest hold roughly 5.5%. The chain employs TRBV7-8 and TRBJ2-3; TRBD2 matches 7 bases. The sequencing sample was made of PBMCs. The receptor was derived from a woman aged 18-29 years in good health and CMV-seropositive. The CDR3 nucleotides read TGTGCCAGCAGCTTAAGGCCAAGGGACTATCCCACAGATACGCAGTATTTT. It yields the protein CASSLRPRDYPTDTQYF. Complete variable domain (other parts from reference TRBV7-8 and TRBJ2-3): GAGVSQSPRYKVAKRGQDVALRCDPISGHVSLFWYQQALGQGPEFLTYFQNEAQLDKSGLPSDRFFAERPEGSVSTLKIQRTQQEDSAVYLCASSLRPRDYPTDTQYFGPGTRLTVL.